Below are 21 T cell receptor beta chains sequenced from a single sample in a study of tumor-infiltrating lymphocytes in primary liver carcinoma. With a constant-region primer, TCR beta cDNA was made from approximately 520 ng of total RNA. Sequencing libraries for TCR beta derived from three nested multiplex PCR rounds that used slightly modified ARM-PCR. TRBV1-TRBV30 forward primers and a C-beta reverse primer were used in the first two PCR rounds, which each ran for approximately 9 cycles. TCRdb re-derived calls from the multiplex PCR reads in MiXCR, one entry per CDR3 protein. The repertoire holds fewer than 400,000 distinct CDR3 sequences, with around 50% as singletons. Blood RNA was derived from unsorted whole blood, and germline DNA was extracted too. The sequenced sample consisted of peripheral blood. The source is a woman in her 30s with primary liver carcinoma and hepatitis B virus infection.

The chain is built from TRBV5-4 and TRBJ2-4; the match to TRBD1 covers 7 bases. Germline CDR1 and CDR2: SGHNT and YYREEE (reference sequence). V was clipped by 4 bases and J by 8 bases; unmatched bases: 12. This CDR3 region has 15 residues. The CDR3 bases are TGTGCCAGCAGCGACGTACAGGGGCCGAGGGACATTCAGTACTTC. Its protein product is CASSDVQGPRDIQYF.

The J gene is TRBJ1-4, the V gene TRBV6-6; a weak D match, TRBD1 (5 bases). Per the germline V gene, CDR1 is MNHNY and CDR2 is SVGAGI (reference sequence). Trimming cost V 7 bases and J 8 bases, with 14 bases left between them. This CDR3 spans 13 amino acids. This chain's CDR3 is CASTEGTAEKLFF. CDR3 sequence (DNA): TGTGCCAGCACCGAAGGGACGGCAGAAAAACTGTTTTTT.

In the case of this clonotype: At one of its ends the junction is not consistent with the germline gene, which may arise from a read error. The V and J genes are TRBV12-3 or TRBV12-4 and TRBJ1-2; no clear D. The CDR3 has 11 amino acids. The DNA of the CDR3 is TGTGTCAGCAGTTTAGTGTATGGCTACACCTTC. Its translation: CVSSLVYGYTF.

As regards this clonotype: One base away lies a much larger clone, so this may be a sequencing read error. In nucleotides, the CDR3 is TGTGCTAGTGGTTTGAGGTACGAGCAGTTCTTC. This gives the protein CASGLRYEQFF. The chain has TRBV12-5 and TRBJ2-1; no clear D gene. Germline values: CDR1 LGHNT, CDR2 FRNRAP. V lost 2 bases and J 10 bases, leaving 6 bases between the germline ends. CDR3 length: 11 residues.

Details on this clonotype: Germline and junction disagree at one end, which may indicate a read error. The chain links TRBV6-1 to TRBJ1-6, with TRBD1 matching 8 bases. Germline CDR1 MNHNS, CDR2 SASEGT. CDR3 length equals 14 residues. The CDR3 protein is CASSDPRGLSLLHF. The CDR3 DNA sequence: TGTGCCAGCAGTGACCCCAGGGGGCTCTCACTCCTCCACTTT.

As concerns this clonotype: This likely comes from a read error, as the CDR3 has no conserved phenylalanine or tryptophan at its end. The rearrangement links TRBV7-9 to TRBJ1-1; 8 positions agree with TRBD1. This CDR3 contains 19 residues. V shed 4 bases, J shed 0 bases, and the junction held 16 bases outside the gene matches. Germline V CDR1 and CDR2: SEHNR, FQNEAQ (reference sequence). CDR3 region: CASSSSVVGTGYMNTEAFY. In DNA, the CDR3 is TGTGCCAGCAGCTCCTCAGTGGTCGGGACAGGATATATGAACACTGAAGCTTTCTAT.

For this clonotype: An end of the junction differs from the germline gene, which may be a read error. This chain uses TRBV11-3 with TRBJ1-1, with a weak D call TRBD1 (5 bases). The CDR3 contains 16 residues. The germline gives CDR1 SGHNT, CDR2 YENEEA. CDR3 region: CASSRRRANRNAEAFF. The DNA for the CDR3 is TGTGCCAGCAGCCGTCGACGGGCAAACAGGAACGCTGAAGCTTTCTTT.

This sequence joins TRBV12-2 and TRBJ1-3. TRBV12-2 is a documented pseudogene. The CDR3 extends over 15 amino acids. For the CDR3, the DNA is TGTGCAAGTCGCTTAGCCTCCTACGGTGGAAACACCATATATTTT. It translates to CASRLASYGGNTIYF.

The chain carries TRBV7-9 and TRBJ2-3, with 10 bases identical to TRBD2. CDR3 length equals 15 residues. Germline values: CDR1 SEHNR, CDR2 FQNEAQ (reference sequence). V was clipped by 1 base and J by 5 bases; unmatched bases: 3. The CDR3 is CASSLGLAGVDTQYF. DNA for the CDR3: TGTGCCAGCAGCTTAGGGCTAGCGGGAGTAGATACGCAGTATTTT. The variable domain in full, completed from reference TRBV7-9 and TRBJ2-3, reads DTGVSQNPRHKITKRGQNVTFRCDPISEHNRLYWYRQTLGQGPEFLTYFQNEAQLEKSRLLSDRFSAERPKGSFSTLEIQRTEQGDSAMYLCASSLGLAGVDTQYFGPGTRLTVL.

This chain links TRBV5-6 with TRBJ2-2; D is perhaps TRBD2 (5 bases). Looked up from germline, CDR1 is SGHDT and CDR2 is YYEEEE. V gave up 0 bases and J gave up 3 bases, with 6 bases separating them. The CDR3 is 14 residues long. As DNA, the CDR3 is TGTGCCAGCAGCTTGGAGCGGTACACCGGGGAGCTGTTTTTT. Protein product: CASSLERYTGELFF.

As to this clonotype: The junction departs from germline at one end; a sequencing error may be responsible. The chain combines TRBV11-2 with TRBJ2-5, with 8 bases aligning to TRBD1. The CDR3 has 14 residues. Germline V lookup: CDR1 SGHAT, CDR2 FQNNGV. In DNA form, the CDR3 reads TGTGCCAGCAGCAGGGGACAGGAGAAAGAGACCCAATGCTTC. Translated: CASSRGQEKETQCF. Filled out from reference TRBV11-2 and TRBJ2-5, the complete variable domain reads EAGVAQSPRYKIIEKRQSVAFWCNPISGHATLYWYQQILGQGPKLLIQFQNNGVVDDSQLPKDRFSAERLKGVDSTLKIQPAKLEDSAVYLCASSRGQEKETQCFGPGTRLLVL.

About this clonotype: The junction and the germline gene differ at one end; a read error may be behind it. The chain combines TRBV4-3 with TRBJ2-1; the D is unclear. In germline, CDR1 is LGHNA, CDR2 YSLEER. The CDR3 extends over 18 amino acids. CDR3 residues: CASSQVGSRKAGGNEQFF. The CDR3 nucleotides are TGTGCCAGCAGCCAAGTAGGATCCAGGAAAGCTGGTGGCAATGAGCAGTTCTTC.

Turning to this clonotype: This may arise from a read error, as a much more abundant clone is one base away. The chain is built from TRBV6-1 and TRBJ2-7; D gene ambiguous. V was cut by 3 bases and J by 0 bases, with 15 bases left in between. There are 16 residues in the CDR3. Germline CDR1 is MNHNS and CDR2 is SASEGT. CDR3 protein: CASSDRPRRISYEQYF. As DNA, the CDR3 is TGTGCCAGCAGTGATCGACCGCGGCGGATCTCCTACGAGCAGTACTTC.

The gene calls are TRBV11-2 and TRBJ2-1; D gene ambiguous. Trimming took 5 bases from V and 6 from J, leaving 17 bases between them. The germline V gene has CDR1 SGHAT and CDR2 FQNNGV. The CDR3 is 15 residues long. The CDR3 bases are TGTGCCAGCAGCCTCTCTCGTGTTCCGTGCAATGAGCAGTTCTTC. It codes for CASSLSRVPCNEQFF. Looking up the rest from reference TRBV11-2 and TRBJ2-1 gives the full variable domain: EAGVAQSPRYKIIEKRQSVAFWCNPISGHATLYWYQQILGQGPKLLIQFQNNGVVDDSQLPKDRFSAERLKGVDSTLKIQPAKLEDSAVYLCASSLSRVPCNEQFFGPGTRLTVL.

The sample holds many counts of this clonotype. The chain employs TRBV12-3 or TRBV12-4 and TRBJ2-7, with D maybe TRBD1 (5 bases). CDR3 length: 14 amino acids. With 6 bases removed from V and 0 bases from J, the gap between germline ends came to 12 bases. The CDR3 DNA reads TGTGCCAGCAGCCGACGACAGAACTCCTACGAGCAGTACTTC. Its translation is CASSRRQNSYEQYF.

V usage is TRBV6-1 and J usage is TRBJ2-7; 7 positions match TRBD1. Germline CDR1 MNHNS, CDR2 SASEGT. The CDR3 covers 16 residues. V was pared by 5 bases and J by 3 bases, with 13 bases of the junction left unmatched. The CDR3 DNA reads as TGTGCCAGCAGTCCTGTTCCGGGACAGAGAAACTACGAGCAGTACTTC. Its translation is CASSPVPGQRNYEQYF.

This clonotype appeared once. Sequence at one end of the junction differs from germline and may be a read error. This sequence joins TRBV11-2 and TRBJ2-2; possibly TRBD1 for D (6 bases). This CDR3 comprises 14 residues. Germline loops: CDR1 SGHAT, CDR2 FQNNGV. The CDR3 nucleotides are TGTGCCAGCAGTCCCCAACGGGACACCAGGGAGCTGTTTTTT. It codes for CASSPQRDTRELFF.

This clonotype was observed a handful of times. A read error may be the cause here, since a much bigger clone is one base away. The chain has TRBV29-1 and TRBJ1-1; perhaps TRBD1 as D (6 bases). Per germline, CDR1 SQVTM and CDR2 ANQGSEA. The length of the CDR3 is 17 residues. V shed 8 bases and J shed 0 bases, with 25 bases lying between them. The CDR3 loop is CSISRSGLGALNTEAFF. In DNA, the CDR3 is TGCAGCATCTCTCGCTCGGGTCTGGGGGCGCTGAACACTGAAGCTTTCTTT. Looking up the rest from reference TRBV29-1 and TRBJ1-1 gives the full variable domain: SAVISQKPSRDICQRGTSLTIQCQVDSQVTMMFWYRQQPGQSLTLIATANQGSEATYESGFVIDKFPISRPNLTFSTLTVSNMSPEDSSIYLCSISRSGLGALNTEAFFGQGTRLTVV.

The chain links TRBV7-8 to TRBJ2-7; D may match TRBD1 or TRBD2 (6 bases each). The CDR3 has 13 residues. V lost 11 bases, J lost 6 bases, and 20 bases lay in between. Germline loops: CDR1 SGHVS, CDR2 FQNEAQ. CDR3 loop: CAGGAGVSGEQYF. DNA for the CDR3: TGTGCCGGCGGGGCAGGGGTATCAGGCGAGCAGTACTTC.

This clonotype has a handful of counts. Germline and junction disagree at one end, which may indicate a read error. This chain links TRBV12-3 or TRBV12-4 with TRBJ1-6, with TRBD1 matching over 9 bases. The CDR3 has 15 residues. The CDR3: CASSFGGQGLSPLHF. The CDR3 DNA is TGTGCTAGCAGTTTCGGTGGACAGGGGCTTTCACCCCTCCACTTT.

This CDR3 is CASSQHYGEQYF. CDR3 in DNA: TGTGCCAGCAGCCAACACTACGGGGAGCAGTACTTC. The rearrangement links TRBV7-9 to TRBJ2-7; the D is unclear. Trimming pared 5 bases from V and 7 bases from J, leaving 12 bases between. The length of the CDR3 is 12 residues. CDR1 is SEHNR, CDR2 FQNEAQ, per germline (reference sequence).